These 27 T cell receptor beta chains share one sample of origin, sequenced in a study of shared clonotypes between healthy human individuals. Measured with immunoSEQ multiplex PCR; TCRdb has only the in-frame clones, and not every one. The sample lists a few million clones; more than 80% were seen once. Sequenced sample: naive CD4+ T cells sorted from blood. The subset here: CD45RA+ positively selected. All receptors derive from a man aged 18 to 29 in good health.

The chain has TRBV14 and TRBJ1-1; D is uncertain. The V gene lost 0 bases and the J gene lost 7 bases, with 9 bases spanning the gap. The CDR3 has 13 residues. Germline V gene lookup returns CDR1 SGHDN and CDR2 FVKESK. The CDR3 DNA is TGTGCCAGCAGCCAAGATTTGAGGAATGAAGCTTTCTTT. Residues: CASSQDLRNEAFF.

About this clone itself: The same CDR3 also results from other DNA sequences found in this sample. V usage is TRBV20-1 and J usage is TRBJ2-7; D perhaps matches TRBD1 (5 bases). The V end was cut by 7 bases, the J end by 1 base, with 8 bases between. Germline CDR1 DFQATT, CDR2 SNEGSKA (reference sequence). The CDR3 length is 11 residues. The CDR3 bases are TGCAGTGGTCAGGGTTCCTACGAGCAGTACTTC. This gives the protein CSGQGSYEQYF.

The genes are TRBV9 and TRBJ2-3; TRBD2 matches 9 bases. CDR3 size: 16 residues. After removal of 6 bases from V and 3 bases from J, the junction contained 11 bases not matched to a gene. Germline CDR1 and CDR2: SGDLS and YYNGEE. The CDR3 loop is CASNFAGGPGTDTQYF. CDR3 in DNA: TGTGCCAGCAATTTCGCGGGAGGGCCGGGAACAGATACGCAGTATTTT.

The gene calls are TRBV5-4 and TRBJ2-1, with D possibly being TRBD1 (7 bases). Per the germline V gene, CDR1 is SGHNT and CDR2 is YYREEE (reference sequence). The V end was cut by 2 bases, the J end by 6 bases, with 15 bases between. CDR3 length: 15 amino acids. CDR3 protein: CASSFLQGGVNEQFF. CDR3 nucleotides: TGTGCCAGCAGCTTTCTCCAGGGGGGAGTCAATGAGCAGTTCTTC.

The rearrangement uses TRBV9 and TRBJ2-1, with a possible D match to TRBD2 (5 bases). The CDR3 consists of 16 residues. Germline V CDR1 and CDR2: SGDLS, YYNGEE. Trimming removed 0 bases at V and 5 bases at J, with 15 bases between. CDR3 amino acids: CASSVGGAHFDNEQFF. The CDR3 nucleotides read TGTGCCAGCAGCGTAGGGGGAGCTCACTTCGACAATGAGCAGTTCTTC.

The chain links TRBV5-1 to TRBJ2-7; D remains ambiguous. The V end was cut by 3 bases, the J end by 0 bases, with 10 bases between. CDR1 and CDR2 from the germline V gene are SGHRS and YFSETQ. This CDR3 spans 14 amino acids. In nucleotides, the CDR3 is TGCGCCAGCAGCTCCTTTCCAGGCTCCTACGAGCAGTACTTC. It yields the protein CASSSFPGSYEQYF. Full variable domain (rest looked up from reference TRBV5-1 and TRBJ2-7): KAGVTQTPRYLIKTRGQQVTLSCSPISGHRSVSWYQQTPGQGLQFLFEYFSETQRNKGNFPGRFSGRQFSNSRSEMNVSTLELGDSALYLCASSSFPGSYEQYFGPGTRLTVT.

This chain uses TRBV7-2 with TRBJ2-1, with a weak D call TRBD2 (7 bases). Trimming removed 1 base at V and 12 bases at J, with 22 bases between. This CDR3 comprises 16 residues. In germline, CDR1 is SGHTA, CDR2 FQGNSA. DNA of the CDR3: TGTGCCAGCAGCTTAGGGTGGCAGGGGAGGGGAAAGCGGCAGTTCTTC. The encoded protein is CASSLGWQGRGKRQFF.

The chain employs TRBV6-5 and TRBJ2-2; no firm D call. Trimming took off 4 bases at V and 4 bases at J, with 7 bases between the two ends. Germline V gene lookup returns CDR1 MNHEY and CDR2 SVGAGI. This CDR3 is 13 amino acids long. The CDR3 coding sequence is TGTGCCAGCAGTTTCTGGGGCACCGGGGAGCTGTTTTTT. It encodes CASSFWGTGELFF.

The sample holds one count of this clone. V usage is TRBV5-1 and J usage is TRBJ2-3; a possible D gene is TRBD2 (5 bases). The CDR3 is made up of 14 amino acids. Germline V gene data show CDR1 as SGHRS and CDR2 as YFSETQ. V lost 0 bases and J 2 bases, leaving 7 bases between the germline ends. The CDR3 region has the DNA TGCGCCAGCAGCTTGGAGCGGAACACAGATACGCAGTATTTT. It translates to CASSLERNTDTQYF.

The genes are TRBV11-2 and TRBJ2-3, with 7 bases lining up with TRBD2. Per germline, CDR1 SGHAT and CDR2 FQNNGV. V shed 7 bases and J 0 bases; nucleotides not matched to a gene: 4. The CDR3 extends over 14 amino acids. The CDR3 nucleotides are TGTGCCAGCAAAATGACTAGCAGCACAGATACGCAGTATTTT. Amino acids: CASKMTSSTDTQYF.

To note about this clone: The same CDR3 arises from other DNA sequences in this sample as well. The chain uses TRBV5-4 and TRBJ1-5, with D hard to call. V gave up 0 bases and J gave up 5 bases, with 3 bases separating them. Germline assignment: CDR1 SGHNT and CDR2 YYREEE (reference sequence). The CDR3 consists of 12 residues. CDR3 residues: CASSLGDQPQHF. The CDR3 DNA is TGTGCCAGCAGCTTGGGTGATCAGCCCCAGCATTTT. The whole variable domain, filled in from reference TRBV5-4 and TRBJ1-5, reads ETGVTQSPTHLIKTRGQQVTLRCSSQSGHNTVSWYQQALGQGPQFIFQYYREEENGRGNFPPRFSGLQFPNYSSELNVNALELDDSALYLCASSLGDQPQHFGDGTRLSIL.

This clone has a single count. The CDR3 sequence: CASSLVEAELEAFF. CDR3 DNA sequence: TGTGCCAGCAGCTTAGTCGAGGCGGAGCTTGAAGCTTTCTTT. The chain has TRBV7-6 and TRBJ1-1, with D unresolved. V gave up 1 base and J gave up 7 bases, with 13 bases separating them. This CDR3 spans 14 amino acids. Looked up from germline, CDR1 is SGHVS and CDR2 is FNYEAQ.

The chain joins TRBV27 to TRBJ2-7, with D maybe TRBD1 (5 bases). This CDR3 has 13 amino acids. Per the germline V gene, CDR1 is MNHEY and CDR2 is SMNVEV (reference sequence). The V gene lost 4 bases and the J gene lost 5 bases, with 12 bases spanning the gap. CDR3 nucleotide sequence: TGTGCCAGCAGTTCCAGGGTGTCGGACGAGCAGTACTTC. This codes for CASSSRVSDEQYF.

The chain joins TRBV18 to TRBJ2-1, with TRBD1 identical over 8 bases. Germline trimming cut 4 bases from V and 2 bases from J; bases unmatched to any gene: 1. The CDR3 is 14 amino acids. Germline V gives CDR1 KGHSH, CDR2 LQKENI. The CDR3 sequence: CASSQTGAYNEQFF. CDR3 in DNA: TGTGCCAGCTCACAGACAGGGGCCTACAATGAGCAGTTCTTC.

This clone appeared a single time. This sequence joins TRBV30 and TRBJ2-7, with unresolved D. V gave up 2 bases and J gave up 8 bases, with 13 bases separating them. The CDR3 contains 12 residues. Germline CDR1 and CDR2: GTSNPN and SVGIG (reference sequence). CDR3 region: CAWSQSGPQQYF. The CDR3 DNA reads as TGTGCCTGGAGTCAATCCGGGCCGCAGCAGTACTTC.

The CDR3 DNA reads as TGTGCCAGCAGCTTAGGGGTCGGACAGGGACAGTATTTT. It specifies CASSLGVGQGQYF. The V call is TRBV7-2, the J call TRBJ2-3, with 8 bases that match TRBD1. The CDR3 consists of 13 residues. The ends lost 1 base at V and 12 bases at J; junction bases unmatched: 6. Per the germline V gene, CDR1 is SGHTA and CDR2 is FQGNSA. The full variable domain, with the rest looked up from reference TRBV7-2 and TRBJ2-3, is GAGVSQSPSNKVTEKGKDVELRCDPISGHTALYWYRQSLGQGLEFLIYFQGNSAPDKSGLPSDRFSAERTGGSVSTLTIQRTQQEDSAVYLCASSLGVGQGQYFGPGTRLTVL.

This clone was counted a few times. The genes are TRBV19 and TRBJ1-2; D unresolved. From germline, CDR1 is LNHDA and CDR2 SQIVND (reference sequence). V dropped 0 bases and J dropped 0 bases, with 5 bases sitting between them. The CDR3 contains 14 residues. The CDR3 loop is CASSIDGTNYGYTF. The CDR3 DNA follows: TGTGCCAGTAGTATAGACGGAACTAACTATGGCTACACCTTC.

V usage is TRBV6-5 and J usage is TRBJ1-4; D call uncertain. Looked up from germline, CDR1 is MNHEY and CDR2 is SVGAGI. The CDR3 loop spans 14 amino acids. Trimming removed 2 bases from V and 8 bases from J, with 12 bases in between. CDR3 protein: CASSYHRKGEKLFF. CDR3 nucleotide sequence: TGTGCCAGCAGTTACCACCGAAAAGGGGAAAAACTGTTTTTT.

This chain joins TRBV7-2 and TRBJ1-1; unclear D gene. The CDR3 consists of 13 residues. Per the germline V gene, CDR1 is SGHTA and CDR2 is FQGNSA. Deletions cut 2 bases from V and 0 bases from J, with 4 bases between. The CDR3 DNA reads as TGTGCCAGCAGCTTACTCATGAACACTGAAGCTTTCTTT. It codes for CASSLLMNTEAFF. Full variable domain (outside the CDR3, taken from reference TRBV7-2 and TRBJ1-1): GAGVSQSPSNKVTEKGKDVELRCDPISGHTALYWYRQSLGQGLEFLIYFQGNSAPDKSGLPSDRFSAERTGGSVSTLTIQRTQQEDSAVYLCASSLLMNTEAFFGQGTRLTVV.

The chain recombines TRBV5-5 with TRBJ2-3; D is unresolved. Germline CDR1 SGHKS, CDR2 YYEKEE (reference sequence). This CDR3 has 13 residues. Trimming took off 4 bases at V and 9 bases at J, with 15 bases between the two ends. Here the CDR3 DNA reads TGTGCCAGCAGCGTCCCACACCTGGAAACGCAGTATTTT. Amino acids: CASSVPHLETQYF. Variable domain in full (rest from reference TRBV5-5 and TRBJ2-3): DAGVTQSPTHLIKTRGQQVTLRCSPISGHKSVSWYQQVLGQGPQFIFQYYEKEERGRGNFPDRFSARQFPNYSSELNVNALLLGDSALYLCASSVPHLETQYFGPGTRLTVL.

In its sample, this clone was seen once. The chain has TRBV10-2 and TRBJ2-7; the D gene is possibly TRBD1 (5 bases). Germline V gene lookup returns CDR1 WSHSY and CDR2 SAAADI. The V end was cut by 5 bases, the J end by 3 bases, with 11 bases between. The CDR3 is 13 amino acids. The CDR3 DNA follows: TGCGCCAGCAGTATTACAGGAGACTACGAGCAGTACTTC. Protein product: CASSITGDYEQYF.

The chain combines TRBV5-1 with TRBJ2-1; D uncertain. The germline V gene encodes CDR1 SGHRS and CDR2 YFSETQ. Deletions cut 0 bases from V and 5 bases from J, with 15 bases between. There are 16 residues in the CDR3. The CDR3 DNA reads as TGCGCCAGCAGCTTGGTTTCGCGTCGGATTAACAATGAGCAGTTCTTC. Translated, it gives CASSLVSRRINNEQFF.

CDR3: CASSLGQGEKLFF. CDR3 bases: TGCGCCAGCAGCTTGGGACAGGGCGAAAAACTGTTTTTT. The chain is built from TRBV5-1 and TRBJ1-4, with 7 nucleotides matching TRBD1. The CDR3 has 13 amino acids. CDR1 and CDR2 (germline): SGHRS, YFSETQ. J was trimmed by 8 bases and V by 0 bases; bases with no gene match: 1. Full variable domain (missing parts from reference TRBV5-1 and TRBJ1-4): KAGVTQTPRYLIKTRGQQVTLSCSPISGHRSVSWYQQTPGQGLQFLFEYFSETQRNKGNFPGRFSGRQFSNSRSEMNVSTLELGDSALYLCASSLGQGEKLFFGSGTQLSVL.

The chain is built from TRBV10-3 and TRBJ2-2; 9 positions match TRBD1. Germline CDR1 is ENHRY and CDR2 is SYGVKD. The CDR3 covers 15 residues. Trimming cost V 7 bases and J 2 bases; bases outside gene matches: 5. The CDR3 is CAITPGQGNTGELFF. The CDR3 coding sequence is TGTGCCATCACCCCGGGACAGGGAAACACCGGGGAGCTGTTTTTT.

The rearrangement uses TRBV18 and TRBJ2-3; TRBD2 aligns across 11 bases. Losses at the gene ends were 3 bases for V and 11 bases for J; bases not matched to a gene: 7. The V gene's germline CDR1 is KGHSH and CDR2 LQKENI. The CDR3 extends over 14 amino acids. The CDR3: CASSPLTSGSEQYF. In DNA, the CDR3 is TGTGCCAGCTCACCCTTAACTAGCGGGAGCGAGCAGTATTTT.

Only one count was recorded for this clone. As DNA, the CDR3 is TGTGCCAGCAGTTTATCGGGGGGGAGTAACTATGGCTACACCTTC. This encodes CASSLSGGSNYGYTF. The V call is TRBV27, the J call TRBJ1-2, with a weak D call TRBD1 (5 bases). From germline, CDR1 is MNHEY and CDR2 SMNVEV (reference sequence). The CDR3 spans 15 residues. V was pared by 0 bases and J by 1 base, with 9 bases between.

This clone has just a few counts. This chain links TRBV6-1 with TRBJ1-6; 7 bases fit TRBD1. V shed 8 bases, J shed 14 bases, and the junction held 15 bases outside the gene matches. Germline loops: CDR1 MNHNS, CDR2 SASEGT. This CDR3 spans 14 amino acids. The CDR3 nucleotides read TGTGCCAGCGTCCCCGAGGACAGGCTCCCCTCCCTCCACTTT. Protein: CASVPEDRLPSLHF.